A selection of T cell receptor beta chains follows, all from one sample in a study of T cell repertoires in cytomegalovirus infection. TCRdb independently ran MiXCR on the reads; one entry per CDR3 protein. The sample consists of roughly 720,000 distinct CDR3 sequences, 35% of them appearing once. The sequenced sample consisted of PBMCs. The receptors here all came from a human donor in good health (CMV status not recorded). Some clones in this sample may be carry-over from other donors' samples. Both conserved end residues are part of each CDR3. The order of the fields is V gene, D gene, J gene, clone size, CDR3 protein, CDR3 DNA. A D gene is named only where the DNA matches it firmly. For some rows the clone size is stated as once, few or many, or as a class when expanded; others skip it.

V: TRBV19
D: .
J: TRBJ2-6
size: .
CDR3: CASSMIAGSGANVLTF
DNA: TGTGCCAGTAGTATGATAGCCGGATCTGGGGCCAACGTCCTGACTTTC

V: TRBV6-5
D: .
J: TRBJ2-2
size: .
CDR3: CASNSRGNTGELFF
DNA: TGTGCCAGCAATTCACGGGGCAACACCGGGGAGCTGTTTTTT

V: TRBV7-6
D: .
J: TRBJ2-5
size: few
CDR3: CASSFKDTGGETQYF
DNA: TGTGCCAGCAGCTTCAAGGACACCGGCGGGGAGACCCAGTACTTC

V: TRBV23-1
D: .
J: TRBJ2-7
size: .
CDR3: CASSQFRDNLRKHEQYF
DNA: TGCGCCAGCAGTCAATTCAGGGACAACCTACGCAAACACGAGCAGTACTTC

V: TRBV27
D: TRBD1
J: TRBJ1-6
size: .
CDR3: CASSFDRENSPLHF
DNA: TGTGCCAGCAGCTTCGACAGGGAAAATTCACCCCTCCACTTT

V: TRBV6-5
D: .
J: TRBJ1-2
size: .
CDR3: CASSYAQLARAGGYTF
DNA: TGTGCCAGCAGTTACGCCCAACTGGCGAGAGCTGGAGGCTACACCTTC

V: TRBV20-1
D: TRBD1
J: TRBJ2-1
size: .
CDR3: CSARTSGQGTNEQFF
DNA: TGCAGTGCTAGAACCTCGGGACAGGGGACTAATGAGCAGTTCTTC

V: TRBV6-5
D: .
J: TRBJ2-4
size: few
CDR3: CASSYEISGLNIQYF
DNA: TGTGCCAGCAGTTACGAGATTTCCGGGCTAAACATTCAGTACTTC

V: TRBV24-1
D: TRBD1
J: TRBJ1-5
size: once
CDR3: CATQETGNSNQPQHF
DNA: TGTGCCACCCAAGAGACAGGGAATAGCAATCAGCCCCAGCATTTT

V: TRBV6-8
D: TRBD1
J: TRBJ1-2
size: few
CDR3: CAMGVQGAGGYTF
DNA: TGTGCCATGGGGGTACAGGGGGCAGGAGGCTACACCTTC

V: TRBV12-3/TRBV12-4
D: .
J: TRBJ1-3
size: .
CDR3: CASSFLLGNTIYF
DNA: TGTGCCAGCAGTTTTCTCCTCGGAAACACCATATATTTT

V: TRBV5-1
D: .
J: TRBJ1-1
size: .
CDR3: CASSFGEMTEAFF
DNA: TGCGCCAGCAGCTTCGGGGAGATGACTGAAGCTTTCTTT

V: TRBV15
D: .
J: TRBJ1-5
size: .
CDR3: CAAQAPGRNQPQHF
DNA: TGTGCCGCGCAAGCTCCAGGTCGCAATCAGCCCCAGCATTTT

V: TRBV28
D: TRBD1
J: TRBJ1-5
size: few
CDR3: CASSFRGGHQPQHF
DNA: TGTGCCAGCAGTTTTAGAGGGGGCCATCAGCCCCAGCATTTT

V: TRBV28
D: .
J: TRBJ1-2
size: .
CDR3: CASSLFSQGDGYTF
DNA: TGTGCCAGCAGTTTATTCTCACAGGGTGATGGCTACACCTTC

V: TRBV10-3
D: .
J: TRBJ2-7
size: .
CDR3: CAINEDSSSYEQYF
DNA: TGTGCCATCAATGAGGACAGTTCCTCCTACGAGCAGTACTTC

V: TRBV2
D: .
J: TRBJ1-5
size: few
CDR3: CASSDRAGNQPQHF
DNA: TGTGCCAGCAGTGACAGGGCAGGCAATCAGCCCCAGCATTTT

V: TRBV7-3
D: .
J: TRBJ2-2
size: .
CDR3: CASSFGGDGELFF
DNA: TGTGCCAGCAGCTTTGGAGGGGACGGGGAGCTGTTTTTT

V: TRBV6-7
D: .
J: TRBJ1-5
size: .
CDR3: CASRTWTQLSPQHF
DNA: TGTGCCAGCAGGACTTGGACGCAACTTTCGCCCCAGCATTTT

V: TRBV7-9
D: .
J: TRBJ1-1
size: .
CDR3: CASINLRGNTEAFF
DNA: TGTGCCAGCATCAATCTCAGGGGTAACACTGAAGCTTTCTTT

V: TRBV15
D: .
J: TRBJ1-3
size: .
CDR3: CATSRDLPRGTDTIYF
DNA: TGTGCCACCAGCAGAGATCTACCCCGGGGAACAGACACCATATATTTT

V: TRBV20-1
D: TRBD2
J: TRBJ2-7
size: .
CDR3: CSVNSGGSEQYF
DNA: TGCAGTGTAAACAGCGGGGGTAGCGAGCAGTACTTC

V: TRBV5-1
D: .
J: TRBJ1-1
size: .
CDR3: CASSQHLRGYTEAFF
DNA: TGCGCCAGCAGCCAGCATTTGCGGGGGTACACTGAAGCTTTCTTT

V: TRBV4-1
D: .
J: TRBJ1-5
size: .
CDR3: CASSQAEGQNQPQHF
DNA: TGCGCCAGCAGCCAAGCGGAGGGGCAGAATCAGCCCCAGCATTTT

V: TRBV28
D: TRBD2
J: TRBJ2-3
size: once
CDR3: CASLSGSRTDTQYF
DNA: TGTGCCAGTCTTAGCGGGTCTCGCACAGATACGCAGTACTTT

V: TRBV7-3
D: TRBD1
J: TRBJ2-1
size: few
CDR3: CASSPRTGKGSNEQFF
DNA: TGTGCCAGCAGCCCCCGGACAGGGAAGGGGTCGAATGAGCAGTTCTTC

V: TRBV7-2
D: .
J: TRBJ2-3
size: few
CDR3: CASSLAIERRDTQYF
DNA: TGTGCCAGCAGCTTAGCGATCGAGCGGAGGGATACGCAGTATTTT

V: TRBV2
D: .
J: TRBJ1-1
size: .
CDR3: CASSIERDTFLNTEAFF
DNA: TGTGCCAGCAGTATTGAACGGGACACTTTTTTGAACACTGAAGCTTTCTTT

V: TRBV20-1
D: TRBD1
J: TRBJ2-7
size: .
CDR3: CSAIRDSSYEQYF
DNA: TGCAGTGCCATCCGGGACAGCTCCTACGAGCAGTACTTC

V: TRBV20-1
D: TRBD1
J: TRBJ1-2
size: .
CDR3: CSARRRRQGAGYTF
DNA: TGCAGTGCTAGGCGCCGTCGACAGGGGGCTGGCTACACCTTC

V: TRBV5-4
D: TRBD1
J: TRBJ1-2
size: .
CDR3: CASSLDRVRYTF
DNA: TGTGCCAGCAGCCTCGACAGGGTGCGGTACACCTTC

V: TRBV24-1
D: TRBD1
J: TRBJ2-1
size: few
CDR3: CATSDPAPGTGDLSEQFF
DNA: TGTGCCACCAGTGACCCTGCTCCCGGGACAGGGGATCTATCTGAGCAGTTCTTC

V: TRBV2
D: .
J: TRBJ2-7
size: .
CDR3: CASTSGLATYEQYF
DNA: TGTGCCAGCACCTCGGGACTGGCAACCTACGAGCAGTACTTC

V: TRBV10-3
D: TRBD1
J: TRBJ1-4
size: .
CDR3: CAISERDRSNEKLFF
DNA: TGTGCCATCAGCGAAAGGGACAGGTCTAATGAAAAACTGTTTTTT

V: TRBV5-5
D: TRBD1
J: TRBJ2-7
size: .
CDR3: CASSRDRGLDEQYF
DNA: TGTGCCAGCAGCCGGGACAGGGGGCTCGACGAGCAGTACTTC

V: TRBV10-3
D: TRBD1
J: TRBJ1-1
size: few
CDR3: CAISESGQVNTEAFF
DNA: TGTGCCATCAGTGAGTCGGGACAGGTGAACACTGAAGCTTTCTTT

V: TRBV13
D: .
J: TRBJ2-1
size: few
CDR3: CASSTYESRVDEQFF
DNA: TGTGCCAGCAGCACATATGAGTCCAGGGTTGATGAGCAGTTCTTC

V: TRBV7-8
D: .
J: TRBJ1-5
size: many
CDR3: CASSSSNRVQPQHF
DNA: TGTGCCAGCAGCTCGTCAAACAGGGTTCAGCCCCAGCATTTT

V: TRBV29-1
D: .
J: TRBJ1-1
size: .
CDR3: CSVEVREAFF
DNA: TGCAGCGTTGAAGTCCGTGAAGCTTTCTTT

V: TRBV7-7
D: .
J: TRBJ2-1
size: .
CDR3: CASSLVDRNEQFF
DNA: TGTGCTAGCAGCTTAGTAGACCGGAATGAGCAGTTCTTC

V: TRBV5-4
D: TRBD1
J: TRBJ1-2
size: .
CDR3: CASSFEPPGTGAYGYTF
DNA: TGTGCCAGCAGCTTCGAACCTCCCGGGACAGGGGCCTATGGCTACACCTTC

V: TRBV5-6
D: TRBD1
J: TRBJ1-4
size: few
CDR3: CASTQGVKATNEKLFF
DNA: TGTGCCAGCACGCAGGGGGTGAAGGCAACTAATGAAAAACTGTTTTTT

V: TRBV11-3
D: .
J: TRBJ2-5
size: few
CDR3: CARETVGPNQETQYF
DNA: TGTGCCAGGGAGACGGTGGGGCCGAACCAAGAGACCCAGTACTTC

V: TRBV11-2
D: TRBD1
J: TRBJ1-2
size: many
CDR3: CASSPLPGQGDYGYTF
DNA: TGTGCCAGCAGCCCTCTCCCGGGACAGGGAGACTATGGCTACACCTTC

V: TRBV10-2
D: .
J: TRBJ2-7
size: .
CDR3: CASGGQGSEQYF
DNA: TGCGCCAGCGGGGGGCAGGGCTCCGAGCAGTACTTC

V: TRBV10-3
D: .
J: TRBJ2-3
size: few
CDR3: CAISEGPGGPTDTQYF
DNA: TGTGCCATCAGTGAGGGACCGGGGGGCCCCACAGATACGCAGTATTTT

V: TRBV9
D: .
J: TRBJ1-6
size: .
CDR3: CASSLRADNNSPLHF
DNA: TGTGCCAGCAGCCTAAGAGCAGACAATAATTCACCCCTCCACTTT

V: TRBV2
D: .
J: TRBJ1-2
size: .
CDR3: CASMQGHYTF
DNA: TGTGCCAGCATGCAGGGTCACTACACCTTC

V: TRBV5-1
D: .
J: TRBJ1-2
size: .
CDR3: CASSLAMAGPDYGYTF
DNA: TGCGCCAGCAGCTTGGCCATGGCAGGGCCAGACTATGGCTACACCTTC

V: TRBV28
D: TRBD2
J: TRBJ2-2
size: .
CDR3: CASSLELRASGRNGELFF
DNA: TGTGCCAGCAGTTTAGAGCTGAGGGCCAGCGGGAGGAACGGGGAGCTGTTTTTT

V: TRBV15
D: TRBD1
J: TRBJ2-7
size: .
CDR3: CATSKGIGTGAVEQYF
DNA: TGTGCCACCAGCAAGGGGATCGGGACAGGGGCTGTCGAGCAGTACTTC

V: TRBV19
D: TRBD1
J: TRBJ2-7
size: .
CDR3: CASSFAGGGEQYF
DNA: TGTGCCAGTAGTTTTGCAGGGGGCGGCGAGCAGTACTTC

V: TRBV12-3/TRBV12-4
D: .
J: TRBJ1-1
size: .
CDR3: CASSFRGIGNTEASF
DNA: TGTGCCAGCAGTTTCCGGGGGATCGGCAACACTGAAGCTTCCTTT

V: TRBV27
D: TRBD1
J: TRBJ1-6
size: .
CDR3: CASSSVGQGNSPLHF
DNA: TGTGCCAGCAGTTCGGTGGGACAGGGGAATTCACCCCTCCACTTT

V: TRBV27
D: .
J: TRBJ2-5
size: .
CDR3: CASSLKGPQDRRGETQYF
DNA: TGTGCCAGCAGTTTAAAAGGCCCCCAGGACAGACGTGGGGAGACCCAGTACTTC

V: TRBV20-1
D: .
J: TRBJ1-1
size: .
CDR3: CSARDRIMNTEAFF
DNA: TGCAGTGCTAGAGATCGGATAATGAACACTGAAGCTTTCTTT

V: TRBV30
D: .
J: TRBJ1-2
size: .
CDR3: CAWSARRETASHTF
DNA: TGTGCCTGGAGTGCACGACGGGAGACGGCCTCTCACACCTTC

V: TRBV7-8
D: .
J: TRBJ1-5
size: many
CDR3: CASSLVSGIDQPQHF
DNA: TGTGCCAGCAGCTTAGTTTCCGGGATCGATCAGCCCCAGCATTTT

V: TRBV7-9
D: .
J: TRBJ1-1
size: few
CDR3: CASSLVGNPNTEAFF
DNA: TGTGCCAGCAGCTTAGTCGGAAATCCGAACACTGAAGCTTTCTTT

V: TRBV7-2
D: TRBD1
J: TRBJ1-1
size: many
CDR3: CASSRTGGYGSEAFF
DNA: TGTGCCAGCAGCCGGACAGGGGGCTATGGGAGTGAAGCTTTCTTT